Below are 23 T cell receptor beta chains sequenced from a single sample in a study of blood T cell repertoires in COVID-19. TCRdb's table, derived via immunoSEQ multiplex PCR, lists solely in-frame clones and lacks some. The sample has 20,000 to 25,000 clones, roughly 80% seen once. Material: peripheral blood. These receptors all come from a woman older than 75 with acute or convalescent COVID-19.

This chain connects TRBV2 to TRBJ1-2; D perhaps matches TRBD1 (5 bases). Germline lookup yields CDR1 SNHLY and CDR2 FYNNEI. Trimming shortened V by 0 bases and J by 7 bases, and 18 bases separated the two germline ends. The CDR3 extends over 16 amino acids. CDR3 sequence (DNA): TGTGCCAGCAGTGAAGCAATGGGGGGTTCTCTGGGTGGCTACACCTTC. The encoded protein is CASSEAMGGSLGGYTF. Using reference TRBV2 and TRBJ1-2 for the parts outside the CDR3, the full variable domain is EPEVTQTPSHQVTQMGQEVILRCVPISNHLYFYWYRQILGQKVEFLVSFYNNEISEKSEIFDDQFSVERPDGSNFTLKIRSTKLEDSAMYFCASSEAMGGSLGGYTFGSGTRLTVV.

The J gene is TRBJ1-3, the V gene TRBV12-3 or TRBV12-4; D not resolved. This CDR3 has 12 amino acids. Trimming stripped 5 bases from V and 4 bases from J, with 6 bases between. The CDR3 spells CASSRGGNTIYF. As DNA, the CDR3 is TGTGCCAGCAGTCGAGGGGGAAACACCATATATTTT.

The gene calls are TRBV6-1 and TRBJ1-6, with D maybe TRBD1 (5 bases). The ends were cut back, 0 bases at V and 8 bases at J, with 14 bases in the middle. From germline, CDR1 is MNHNS and CDR2 SASEGT. CDR3 length: 16 residues. CDR3 coding DNA: TGTGCCAGCAGTGAAGCGGGTGGGGCAGGCCATTCACCCCTCCACTTT. The encoded protein is CASSEAGGAGHSPLHF.

This clone was seen just once. V usage is TRBV5-4 and J usage is TRBJ1-1; maybe TRBD1 (5 bases). Per the germline V gene, CDR1 is SGHNT and CDR2 is YYREEE (reference sequence). The CDR3 is made up of 15 amino acids. The V gene lost 4 bases and the J gene lost 1 base, with 14 bases spanning the gap. In DNA, the CDR3 is TGTGCCAGCAGCGCCACCCGGGGGTGGAACACTGAAGCTTTCTTT. This translates into CASSATRGWNTEAFF.

The J gene is TRBJ1-1, the V gene TRBV18, with TRBD1 as a possible D gene (5 bases). The germline V and J ends were trimmed by 1 base and 3 bases, with 12 bases remaining between them. Germline V gene data show CDR1 as KGHSH and CDR2 as LQKENI. The CDR3 has 15 residues. CDR3 loop: CASSPLHKGDTEAFF. As DNA, the CDR3 is TGTGCCAGCTCACCACTGCACAAAGGGGACACTGAAGCTTTCTTT.

The chain has TRBV5-6 and TRBJ2-5; maybe TRBD1 (5 bases). The ends were cut back, 0 bases at V and 1 base at J, with 10 bases in the middle. The CDR3 contains 15 residues. Germline CDR1 reads SGHDT; CDR2 reads YYEEEE. As DNA, the CDR3 is TGTGCCAGCAGCTTGGAGTTAGGGGTCCAAGAGACCCAGTACTTC. Protein: CASSLELGVQETQYF.

This chain links TRBV6-5 with TRBJ2-6; unclear D gene. This CDR3 is built from 15 residues. Trimming took 6 bases from V and 2 from J, leaving 11 bases between them. In germline, CDR1 is MNHEY, CDR2 SVGAGI. In DNA form, the CDR3 reads TGTGCCAGCAGATCAGTTTACCCTGGGGCCAACGTCCTGACTTTC. This codes for CASRSVYPGANVLTF.

CDR3 sequence reads: CASSPLAGGPGETQYF. CDR3 DNA sequence: TGCGCCAGCAGCCCCCTAGCGGGAGGGCCGGGGGAGACCCAGTACTTC. The V gene is TRBV5-1, the J gene TRBJ2-5; 12 bases match TRBD2. The CDR3 runs 16 residues. The V segment lost 4 bases and the J segment 5 bases; nucleotides outside the gene matches: 9. The germline gives CDR1 SGHRS, CDR2 YFSETQ.

The CDR3 here is CASSFGIAGSYNEQFF. CDR3 nucleotides: TGCGCCAGCAGCTTCGGCATAGCGGGCTCCTACAATGAGCAGTTCTTC. The gene calls are TRBV5-1 and TRBJ2-1; 7 positions agree with TRBD2. With V trimmed by 2 bases and J by 0 bases, 5 bases remained unmatched. This CDR3 comprises 16 residues. CDR1 and CDR2 (germline): SGHRS, YFSETQ.

The CDR3 loop is CTSSQERKGKAYGYTF. The CDR3 DNA reads as TGCACCAGCAGCCAAGAGAGGAAGGGGAAAGCCTATGGCTACACCTTC. The rearrangement uses TRBV1 and TRBJ1-2; no DNA check was done on the table's D call, TRBD1. TRBV1 is a pseudogene. This CDR3 has 16 amino acids.

The chain employs TRBV7-8 and TRBJ1-1; possibly TRBD1 for D (6 bases). This CDR3 has 11 amino acids. Germline values: CDR1 SGHVS, CDR2 FQNEAQ. V lost 1 base and J lost 10, with 7 bases in between. CDR3 DNA: TGTGCCAGCAGCTTAGGAGGGGGAGCTTTCTTT. Protein product: CASSLGGGAFF.

This chain links TRBV7-2 with TRBJ1-2; TRBD1 matches 10 bases. The CDR3 has 14 residues. CDR1 and CDR2 from the germline V gene are SGHTA and FQGNSA. J lost 5 bases, V lost 5 bases, and 5 bases had no gene match. The CDR3 sequence: CASSPDRGLYGYTF. CDR3 in DNA: TGTGCCAGCAGCCCAGACAGGGGGCTTTATGGCTACACCTTC.

The chain combines TRBV13 with TRBJ1-4; 8 bases agree with TRBD1. CDR3 length: 18 amino acids. J gave up 5 bases and V 2 bases, and 13 bases lay outside the gene matches. Germline V gene lookup returns CDR1 PRHDT and CDR2 FYEKMQ (reference sequence). The CDR3 spells CASSLRAGGLGSNEKLFF. The CDR3 DNA is TGTGCCAGCAGCTTAAGGGCAGGGGGCCTAGGGTCGAATGAAAAACTGTTTTTT. Together with reference TRBV13 and TRBJ1-4, the CDR3 gives the full variable domain: AAGVIQSPRHLIKEKRETATLKCYPIPRHDTVYWYQQGPGQDPQFLISFYEKMQSDKGSIPDRFSAQQFSDYHSELNMSSLELGDSALYFCASSLRAGGLGSNEKLFFGSGTQLSVL.

In its sample, this clone was seen a few times. This chain uses TRBV7-2 with TRBJ2-7; 13 nucleotides align to TRBD2. The CDR3 extends over 15 amino acids. Germline V lookup: CDR1 SGHTA, CDR2 FQGNSA. J was trimmed by 6 bases and V by 4 bases; bases with no gene match: 6. The CDR3 DNA sequence: TGTGCCAGCAGCTCGTATGGACTAGCGGGGGCCGAGCAGTACTTC. Translated, it gives CASSSYGLAGAEQYF.

This clone turned up a few times. This rearrangement joins TRBV30 to TRBJ2-1; TRBD2 matches 8 bases. This CDR3 region has 15 residues. Germline CDR1 is GTSNPN and CDR2 is SVGIG (reference sequence). V trimming: 4 bases; J trimming: 2 bases; junction bases outside the gene matches: 7. This chain's CDR3 is CAWTRLATTYNEQFF. DNA of the CDR3: TGTGCCTGGACCCGACTAGCGACAACCTACAATGAGCAGTTCTTC.

The chain combines TRBV11-3 with TRBJ2-1; D remains ambiguous. The CDR3 consists of 14 residues. Germline V gene sequence: CDR1 SGHNT, CDR2 YENEEA. V was trimmed by 7 bases and J by 2 bases, leaving 12 bases between them. CDR3 residues: CASTLNTAYNEQFF. The CDR3 DNA reads TGTGCCAGCACCCTGAATACGGCCTACAATGAGCAGTTCTTC.

The chain uses TRBV25-1 and TRBJ1-1; D is perhaps TRBD1 (6 bases). Trimming took 4 bases from V and 8 from J, leaving 14 bases between them. The CDR3 sequence is 13 residues long. Germline V gives CDR1 MGHDK, CDR2 SYGVNS. CDR3 protein: CASSGSLGTEAFF. The CDR3 DNA follows: TGTGCCAGCAGTGGAAGCCTCGGGACAGAAGCTTTCTTT.

The gene calls are TRBV24-1 and TRBJ2-1; 9 bases line up with TRBD2. With V trimmed by 5 bases and J by 8 bases, 15 bases remained unmatched. CDR1 and CDR2 (germline): KGHDR, SFDVKD. This CDR3 spans 17 amino acids. The CDR3 DNA reads TGTGCCACCAGTGGGTCGCGCGGGAGGGAACTAAGGGATGAGCAGTTCTTC. Its translation is CATSGSRGRELRDEQFF.

The chain joins TRBV12-1 to TRBJ2-3; no check of the table's D call, TRBD2, against the DNA was made. TRBV12-1 represents a pseudogene. CDR3 size: 16 residues. The chain's CDR3 is CASTVTRTGLAVTQYF. CDR3 DNA: TGTGCCAGCACCGTGACCCGGACAGGACTAGCCGTTACGCAGTATTTT.

The chain employs TRBV4-1 and TRBJ1-2, with a possible D match to TRBD1 (5 bases). The CDR3 runs to 15 residues. Germline CDR1 is MGHRA and CDR2 is YSYEKL. V lost 4 bases, J lost 6 bases, and 18 bases lay in between. CDR3 bases: TGCGCCAGCAGCCCACGAAATATAGGACAAGATGGCTACACCTTC. Its protein product is CASSPRNIGQDGYTF.

The rearrangement links TRBV3-1 (or the pseudogene TRBV3-2) to TRBJ1-1; D possibly corresponds to TRBD1 (6 bases). This CDR3 is 13 amino acids long. In germline, CDR1 is LGHDT, CDR2 YNNKEL (reference sequence). V was pared by 4 bases and J by 7 bases, with 13 bases between. In DNA, the CDR3 is TGTGCCAGCAGCCCAAACAGGGCAGGTGAAGCTTTCTTT. Translating gives CASSPNRAGEAFF.

This clone showed up just once. The chain links TRBV5-1 to TRBJ2-5, with 10 nucleotides matching TRBD1. The CDR3 contains 15 residues. V was pared by 0 bases and J by 2 bases, with 1 base of the junction left unmatched. Germline V lookup: CDR1 SGHRS, CDR2 YFSETQ. CDR3 sequence (DNA): TGCGCCAGCAGCTTGGGGACAGGGGGACAAGAGACCCAGTACTTC. Its translation is CASSLGTGGQETQYF.

The chain employs TRBV2 and TRBJ1-1, with 10 bases matching TRBD1. Germline CDR1 reads SNHLY; CDR2 reads FYNNEI. V shed 5 bases and J 7 bases; nucleotides not matched to a gene: 7. This CDR3 spans 14 amino acids. CDR3 in amino acids: CASSWDRGSDEAFF. CDR3 in DNA: TGTGCCAGCAGTTGGGACAGGGGATCGGATGAAGCTTTCTTT.